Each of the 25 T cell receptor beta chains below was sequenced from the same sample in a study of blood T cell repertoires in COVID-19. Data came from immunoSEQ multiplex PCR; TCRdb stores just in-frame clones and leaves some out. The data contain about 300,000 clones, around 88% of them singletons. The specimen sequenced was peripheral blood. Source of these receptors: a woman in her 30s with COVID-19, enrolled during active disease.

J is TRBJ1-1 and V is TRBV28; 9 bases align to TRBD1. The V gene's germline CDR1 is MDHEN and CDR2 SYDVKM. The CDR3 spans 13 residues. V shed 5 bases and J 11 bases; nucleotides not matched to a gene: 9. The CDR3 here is CASSLQGALRAFF. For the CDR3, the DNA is TGTGCCAGCAGTCTACAGGGGGCTCTGAGGGCTTTCTTT.

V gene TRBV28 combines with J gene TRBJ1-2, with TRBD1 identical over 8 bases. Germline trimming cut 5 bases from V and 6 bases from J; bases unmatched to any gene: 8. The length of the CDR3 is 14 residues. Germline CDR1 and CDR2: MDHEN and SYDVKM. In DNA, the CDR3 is TGTGCCAGCAGTGCCAGGGGGCCGGGGAATGGCTACACCTTC. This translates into CASSARGPGNGYTF.

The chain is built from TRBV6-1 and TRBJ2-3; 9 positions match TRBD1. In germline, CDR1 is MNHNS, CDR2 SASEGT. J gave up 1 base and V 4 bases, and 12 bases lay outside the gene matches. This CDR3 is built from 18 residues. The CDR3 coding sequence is TGTGCCAGCAGTGTAAAGGGGGGACAGGGACGAGGCACAGATACGCAGTATTTT. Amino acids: CASSVKGGQGRGTDTQYF.

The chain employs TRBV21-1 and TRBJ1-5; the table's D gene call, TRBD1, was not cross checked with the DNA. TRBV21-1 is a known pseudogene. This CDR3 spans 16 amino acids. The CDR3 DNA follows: TGTGCCAGCAGCAAAGGGGACACAACATGCAATCAGCCCCAGCATTTT. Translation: CASSKGDTTCNQPQHF.

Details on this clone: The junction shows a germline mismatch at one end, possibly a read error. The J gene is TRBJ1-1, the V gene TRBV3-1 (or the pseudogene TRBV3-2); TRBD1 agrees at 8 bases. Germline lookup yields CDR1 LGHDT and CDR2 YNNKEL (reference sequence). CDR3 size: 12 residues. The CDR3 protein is CASSQRDRDRNF. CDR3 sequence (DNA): TGTGCCAGCAGCCAAAGAGACCGGGACAGGAACTTT.

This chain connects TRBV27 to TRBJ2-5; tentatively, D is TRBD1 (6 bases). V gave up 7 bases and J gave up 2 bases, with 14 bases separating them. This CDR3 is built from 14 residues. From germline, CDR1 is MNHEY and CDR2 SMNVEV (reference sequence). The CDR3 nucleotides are TGTGCCAGCATGACCCCAGGGGCTCAAGAGACCCAGTACTTC. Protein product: CASMTPGAQETQYF.

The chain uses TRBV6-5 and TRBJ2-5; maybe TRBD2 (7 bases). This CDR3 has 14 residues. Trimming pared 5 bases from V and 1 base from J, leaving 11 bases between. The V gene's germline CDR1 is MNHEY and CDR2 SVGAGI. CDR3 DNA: TGTGCCAGCAGTCCCGGGGGGCCCCAAGAGACCCAGTACTTC. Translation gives CASSPGGPQETQYF.

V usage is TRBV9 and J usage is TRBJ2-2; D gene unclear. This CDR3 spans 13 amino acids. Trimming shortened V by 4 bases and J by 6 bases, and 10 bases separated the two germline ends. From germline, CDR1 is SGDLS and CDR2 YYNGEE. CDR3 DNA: TGTGCCAGCAGCTCGGGTTTCGCCGGGGAGCTGTTTTTT. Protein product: CASSSGFAGELFF.

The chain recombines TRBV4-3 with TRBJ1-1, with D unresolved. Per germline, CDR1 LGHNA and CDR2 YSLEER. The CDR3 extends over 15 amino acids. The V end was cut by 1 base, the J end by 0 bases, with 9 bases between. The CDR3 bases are TGCGCCAGCAGCCAAGGTAGAGGCCTGAACACTGAAGCTTTCTTT. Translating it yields CASSQGRGLNTEAFF.

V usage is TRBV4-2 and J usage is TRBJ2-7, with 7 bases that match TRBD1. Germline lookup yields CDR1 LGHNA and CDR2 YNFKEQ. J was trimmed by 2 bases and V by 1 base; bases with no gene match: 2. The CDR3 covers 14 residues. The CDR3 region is CASSQGQGTYEQYF. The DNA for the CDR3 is TGTGCCAGCAGCCAAGGACAGGGAACCTACGAGCAGTACTTC.

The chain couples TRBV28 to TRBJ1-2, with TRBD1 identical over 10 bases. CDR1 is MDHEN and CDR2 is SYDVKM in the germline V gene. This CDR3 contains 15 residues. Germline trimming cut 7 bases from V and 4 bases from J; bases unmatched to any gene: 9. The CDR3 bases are TGTGCCAGCAACGACCGGGACAGGGGCGGCTATGGCTACACCTTC. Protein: CASNDRDRGGYGYTF.

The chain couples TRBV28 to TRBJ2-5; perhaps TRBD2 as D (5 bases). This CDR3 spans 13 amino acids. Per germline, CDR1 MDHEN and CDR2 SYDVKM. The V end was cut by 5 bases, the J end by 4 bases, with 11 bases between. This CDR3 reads CASSLDGGETQYF. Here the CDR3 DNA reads TGTGCCAGCAGTCTGGACGGAGGAGAGACCCAGTACTTC.

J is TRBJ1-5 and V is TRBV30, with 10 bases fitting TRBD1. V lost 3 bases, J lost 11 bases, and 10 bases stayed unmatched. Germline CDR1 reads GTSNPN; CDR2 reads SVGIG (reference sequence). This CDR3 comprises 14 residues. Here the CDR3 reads CAWSDGTGADAQHF. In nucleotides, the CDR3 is TGTGCCTGGAGCGATGGGACAGGGGCGGACGCCCAGCATTTT.

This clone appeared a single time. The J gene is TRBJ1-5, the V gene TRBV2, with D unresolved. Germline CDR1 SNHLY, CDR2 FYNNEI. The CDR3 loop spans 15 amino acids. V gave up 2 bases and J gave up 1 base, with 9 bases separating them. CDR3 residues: CASSETEVSNQPQHF. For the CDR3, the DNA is TGTGCCAGCAGTGAAACGGAGGTGAGCAATCAGCCCCAGCATTTT.

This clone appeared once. The CDR3 nucleotides are TGCGCCAGCAGCTTGGCCTTGCGGGACAGTTCCACCGGGGAGCTGTTTTTT. Its protein product is CASSLALRDSSTGELFF. This sequence joins TRBV5-1 and TRBJ2-2, with a tentative D call TRBD1 (7 bases). Germline V lookup: CDR1 SGHRS, CDR2 YFSETQ. CDR3 size: 17 residues. Trimming stripped 0 bases from V and 4 bases from J, with 16 bases between.

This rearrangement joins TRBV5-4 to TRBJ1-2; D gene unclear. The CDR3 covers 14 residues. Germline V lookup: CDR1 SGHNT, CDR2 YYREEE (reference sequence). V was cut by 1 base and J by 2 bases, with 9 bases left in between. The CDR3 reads CASSLFRYNYGYTF. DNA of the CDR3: TGTGCCAGCAGCTTGTTCAGGTACAACTATGGCTACACCTTC.

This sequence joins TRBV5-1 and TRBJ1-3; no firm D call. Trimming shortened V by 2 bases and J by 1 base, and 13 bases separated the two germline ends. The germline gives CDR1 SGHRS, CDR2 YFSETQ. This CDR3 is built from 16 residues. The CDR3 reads CASSLGLTQSGNTIYF. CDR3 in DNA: TGCGCCAGCAGCTTAGGACTTACCCAGTCTGGAAACACCATATATTTT.

CDR3 DNA sequence: TGTGCCAGCAGCCGAGACAGGTCGTTAAACACTGAAGCTTTCTTT. Its translation: CASSRDRSLNTEAFF. This chain uses TRBV7-9 with TRBJ1-1; tentative D call: TRBD1 (6 bases). The ends were cut back, 5 bases at V and 2 bases at J, with 15 bases in the middle. In germline, CDR1 is SEHNR, CDR2 FQNEAQ (reference sequence). This CDR3 is built from 15 residues. The full variable domain, its missing parts supplied by reference TRBV7-9 and TRBJ1-1, is DTGVSQNPRHKITKRGQNVTFRCDPISEHNRLYWYRQTLGQGPEFLTYFQNEAQLEKSRLLSDRFSAERPKGSFSTLEIQRTEQGDSAMYLCASSRDRSLNTEAFFGQGTRLTVV.

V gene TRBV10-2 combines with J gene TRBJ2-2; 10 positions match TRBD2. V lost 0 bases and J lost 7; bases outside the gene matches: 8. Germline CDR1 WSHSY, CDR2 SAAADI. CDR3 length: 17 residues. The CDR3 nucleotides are TGCGCCAGCAGTGAGTCGGCTAGCGGGGGCCCAAACGGGGAGCTGTTTTTT. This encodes CASSESASGGPNGELFF.

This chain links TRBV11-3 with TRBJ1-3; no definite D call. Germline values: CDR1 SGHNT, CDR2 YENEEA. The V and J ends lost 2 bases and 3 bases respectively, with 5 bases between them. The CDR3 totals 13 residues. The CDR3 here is CASSLSIGNTIYF. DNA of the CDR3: TGTGCCAGCAGCTTATCCATTGGAAACACCATATATTTT.

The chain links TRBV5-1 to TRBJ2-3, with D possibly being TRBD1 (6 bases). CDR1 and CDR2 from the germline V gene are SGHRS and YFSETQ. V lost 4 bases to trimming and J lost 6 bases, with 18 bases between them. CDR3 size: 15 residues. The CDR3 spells CASSAWDTLSDTQYF. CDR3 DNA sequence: TGCGCCAGCAGCGCATGGGACACCTTAAGTGATACGCAGTATTTT.

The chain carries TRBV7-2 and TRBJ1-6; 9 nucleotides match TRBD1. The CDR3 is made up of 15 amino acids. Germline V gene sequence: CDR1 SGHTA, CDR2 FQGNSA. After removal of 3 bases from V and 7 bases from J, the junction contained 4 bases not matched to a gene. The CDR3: CASSLTGTGNSPLHF. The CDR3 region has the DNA TGTGCCAGCAGCTTGACCGGGACAGGGAATTCACCCCTCCACTTT.

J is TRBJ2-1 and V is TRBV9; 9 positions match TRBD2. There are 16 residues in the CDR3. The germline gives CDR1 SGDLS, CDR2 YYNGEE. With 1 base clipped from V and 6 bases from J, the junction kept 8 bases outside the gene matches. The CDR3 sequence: CASSVRSAGGLNEQFF. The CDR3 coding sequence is TGTGCCAGCAGCGTACGCTCTGCGGGGGGGCTCAATGAGCAGTTCTTC.

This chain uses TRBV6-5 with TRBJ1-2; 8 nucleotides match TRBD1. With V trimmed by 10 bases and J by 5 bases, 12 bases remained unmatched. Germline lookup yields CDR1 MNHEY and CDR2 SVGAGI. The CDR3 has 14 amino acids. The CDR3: CATNWGTGDYGYTF. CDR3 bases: TGTGCCACCAACTGGGGGACAGGAGATTATGGCTACACCTTC.

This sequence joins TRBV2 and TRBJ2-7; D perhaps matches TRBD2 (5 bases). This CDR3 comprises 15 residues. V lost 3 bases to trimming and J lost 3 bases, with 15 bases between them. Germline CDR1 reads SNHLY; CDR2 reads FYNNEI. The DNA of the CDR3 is TGTGCCAGCAGTGACGAAGCTAGCAGATACTACGAGCAGTACTTC. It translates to CASSDEASRYYEQYF.